This T cell receptor (beta chain) derives from a study of T cell repertoires in cytomegalovirus infection. For the study at large: Public TCR beta signatures marked donors with CMV infection and the matching HLA.

TCRdb recomputed calls from the reads with MiXCR, one row per CDR3 protein. The table lists some 480,000 distinct CDR3 sequences, roughly a third of them singletons. This clonotype was recorded a few times. What it binds is unknown. The TCR sequence derives from a human donor in good health (CMV status not recorded). Some clones in this sample may be carry-over from other donors' samples. The material sequenced was cultured PBMCs, taken from culture after CMV antigen stimulation.

CDR3 in DNA: TGTGCCAGTAGAGCCCGCTCGACGGGGACCTACGAGCAGTACTTC. As protein: CASRARSTGTYEQYF. The chain links TRBV19 to TRBJ2-7; D might be TRBD2 (5 bases). The CDR3 is made up of 15 amino acids. Germline V lookup: CDR1 LNHDA, CDR2 SQIVND (reference sequence). V dropped 6 bases and J dropped 2 bases, with 17 bases sitting between them.